The 19 T cell receptor beta chains listed next were all sequenced from one sample in a study of technical replicates of blood from a few donors. Profiled with immunoSEQ multiplex PCR; TCRdb holds only in-frame clones, not every one. The table records about 84,000 clones, about 97% of them present only once. Input material: T cells isolated from PBMCs. The receptors here all came from a human donor in good health.

The gene calls are TRBV2 and TRBJ2-7, with TRBD1 identical over 8 bases. Unmatched junction bases numbered 8, after V lost 3 bases and J lost 7 bases. Germline V gene data show CDR1 as SNHLY and CDR2 as FYNNEI. The length of the CDR3 is 14 residues. CDR3 in amino acids: CASSDWAGGGEQYF. The CDR3 nucleotides are TGTGCCAGCAGTGACTGGGCAGGGGGCGGTGAGCAGTACTTC.

The V gene is TRBV6-1, the J gene TRBJ1-1, with no clear D. V was cut by 8 bases and J by 4 bases, with 11 bases left in between. The germline CDR1 and CDR2 sequences are MNHNS and SASEGT. The CDR3 loop spans 12 amino acids. CDR3 amino acids: CASWLGGTEAFF. CDR3 bases: TGTGCCAGCTGGTTGGGAGGCACTGAAGCTTTCTTT.

V usage is TRBV10-3 and J usage is TRBJ2-4, with D uncertain. CDR3 size: 12 residues. Trimming removed 0 bases at V and 7 bases at J, with 4 bases between. In germline, CDR1 is ENHRY, CDR2 SYGVKD. The CDR3 reads CAISESRNIQYF. For the CDR3, the DNA is TGTGCCATCAGTGAGTCCCGGAACATTCAGTACTTC.

The V gene is TRBV5-8, the J gene TRBJ1-3, with no clear D. Germline CDR1 SGHTS, CDR2 YDEGEE. V dropped 1 base and J dropped 0 bases, with 14 bases sitting between them. This CDR3 contains 17 residues. DNA of the CDR3: TGTGCCAGCAGCTTGACAGTCCAGTCAGGCTCTGGAAACACCATATATTTT. This encodes CASSLTVQSGSGNTIYF.

This chain joins TRBV15 and TRBJ2-4, with 7 bases matching TRBD2. V shed 0 bases, J shed 9 bases, and the junction held 5 bases outside the gene matches. This CDR3 is 14 amino acids long. Germline CDR1 and CDR2: LNHNV and YYDKDF (reference sequence). For the CDR3, the DNA is TGTGCCACCAGCAGAGAGGGGGGGTTGAGCATTCAGTACTTC. This gives the protein CATSREGGLSIQYF.

The chain employs TRBV18 and TRBJ1-3; 8 bases line up with TRBD1. Germline CDR1 is KGHSH and CDR2 is LQKENI. The J segment lost 3 bases and the V segment lost 3 bases, leaving 1 base of the junction unmatched. The CDR3 contains 14 residues. This CDR3 is CASSPDRVGNTIYF. The CDR3 DNA is TGTGCCAGCTCACCGGACAGGGTTGGAAACACCATATATTTT.

The chain employs TRBV6-4 and TRBJ1-5; tentatively, D is TRBD1 (6 bases). V was clipped by 3 bases and J by 7 bases, with 16 bases between them. CDR3 length equals 15 residues. Germline V CDR1 and CDR2: MRHNA, SNTAGT. The CDR3 loop is CASSEGGGAGQPQHF. The CDR3, as DNA: TGTGCCAGCAGTGAAGGGGGGGGCGCGGGACAGCCCCAGCATTTT.

This chain joins TRBV30 and TRBJ1-1; D unclear. Germline V gene data show CDR1 as GTSNPN and CDR2 as SVGIG (reference sequence). The CDR3 extends over 12 amino acids. The ends were cut back, 2 bases at V and 6 bases at J, with 10 bases in the middle. Written as DNA, the CDR3 is TGTGCCTGGAGTTCGAGGCGGCCTGAAGCTTTCTTT. Protein product: CAWSSRRPEAFF.

The chain links TRBV5-1 to TRBJ1-2; 9 bases are a match to TRBD1. This CDR3 is 16 amino acids long. Per germline, CDR1 SGHRS and CDR2 YFSETQ. V shed 3 bases, J shed 2 bases, and the junction held 8 bases outside the gene matches. The CDR3 sequence: CASSSVPTGGNYGYTF. CDR3 sequence (DNA): TGCGCCAGCAGCTCCGTCCCGACAGGGGGGAACTATGGCTACACCTTC.

This chain joins TRBV19 and TRBJ2-1; 8 bases are a match to TRBD2. This CDR3 spans 21 amino acids. Germline V gives CDR1 LNHDA, CDR2 SQIVND (reference sequence). V gave up 10 bases and J gave up 6 bases; unmatched junction bases: 32. The CDR3 nucleotides read TGTGCCACATCACCGGGTCTATGGGACCGGGAGGGCAACGTTCCCCGCAATGAGCAGTTCTTC. Its protein product is CATSPGLWDREGNVPRNEQFF. The full variable domain, with the rest looked up from reference TRBV19 and TRBJ2-1, is DGGITQSPKYLFRKEGQNVTLSCEQNLNHDAMYWYRQDPGQGLRLIYYSQIVNDFQKGDIAEGYSVSREKKESFPLTVTSAQKNPTAFYLCATSPGLWDREGNVPRNEQFFGPGTRLTVL.

The genes are TRBV9 and TRBJ1-1; no clear D. CDR3 length: 13 residues. The germline V gene has CDR1 SGDLS and CDR2 YYNGEE. Trimming stripped 6 bases from V and 2 bases from J, with 11 bases between. Written as DNA, the CDR3 is TGTGCCAGCACCCCCGGGATTAACACTGAAGCTTTCTTT. Protein sequence: CASTPGINTEAFF.

The rearrangement uses TRBV5-6 and TRBJ1-2; maybe TRBD1 (5 bases). Deletions cut 0 bases from V and 8 bases from J, with 8 bases between. The germline V gene has CDR1 SGHDT and CDR2 YYEEEE. CDR3 length equals 12 residues. The CDR3, as DNA: TGTGCCAGCAGCTTGGACAGGTCCGGCTACACCTTC. Translating it yields CASSLDRSGYTF.

This rearrangement joins TRBV7-3 to TRBJ2-1; D ambiguous. From germline, CDR1 is SGHTA and CDR2 FQGTGA. Trimming took 5 bases from V and 3 from J, leaving 11 bases between them. The CDR3 consists of 14 residues. This CDR3 is CASSPRLSYNEQFF. The CDR3 DNA is TGTGCCAGCAGCCCCCGTTTGAGCTACAATGAGCAGTTCTTC.

V and J are TRBV18 and TRBJ1-2, with TRBD1 identical over 9 bases. The germline V gene has CDR1 KGHSH and CDR2 LQKENI. The CDR3 loop spans 17 amino acids. V was clipped by 1 base and J by 4 bases; unmatched bases: 10. CDR3 in amino acids: CASSPRTSTGGAYGYTF. As DNA, the CDR3 is TGTGCCAGCTCACCACGTACCTCAACAGGGGGCGCCTATGGCTACACCTTC.

The chain is built from TRBV4-2 and TRBJ1-2; weak D call: TRBD1 (6 bases). This CDR3 contains 15 residues. Germline V gene sequence: CDR1 LGHNA, CDR2 YNFKEQ. Deletions cut 0 bases from V and 8 bases from J, with 16 bases between. As DNA, the CDR3 is TGTGCCAGCAGCCAAGAGGGGGCGGTCGGGCGCGGCTACACCTTC. This encodes CASSQEGAVGRGYTF.

V gene TRBV9 combines with J gene TRBJ1-1, with a tentative D call TRBD1 (5 bases). The CDR3 runs to 12 residues. Germline V CDR1 and CDR2: SGDLS, YYNGEE. Deletions cut 6 bases from V and 7 bases from J, with 13 bases between. The CDR3 nucleotides read TGTGCCAGCACCCGGAACGGGGGTGAAGCTTTCTTT. It specifies CASTRNGGEAFF.

V is TRBV2 and J is TRBJ2-7, with 12 positions matching TRBD2. This CDR3 comprises 18 residues. CDR1 and CDR2 (germline): SNHLY, FYNNEI. V gave up 2 bases and J gave up 6 bases; unmatched junction bases: 14. In nucleotides, the CDR3 is TGTGCCAGCAGTGAACCCACTAGCGGGGGGCCCACCTGGGGCGAGCAGTACTTC. It codes for CASSEPTSGGPTWGEQYF.

V and J are TRBV6-1 and TRBJ1-2, with D possibly being TRBD1 (5 bases). CDR1 and CDR2 (germline): MNHNS, SASEGT. V lost 8 bases to trimming and J lost 4 bases, with 14 bases between them. CDR3 length: 13 amino acids. The CDR3 protein is CASVRAMGYGYTF. In DNA form, the CDR3 reads TGTGCCAGCGTCAGGGCGATGGGCTATGGCTACACCTTC.

The rearrangement joins TRBV14 to TRBJ2-7; 7 bases agree with TRBD2. With V trimmed by 0 bases and J by 5 bases, 13 bases remained unmatched. The CDR3 has 17 residues. Germline V lookup: CDR1 SGHDN, CDR2 FVKESK. DNA for the CDR3: TGTGCCAGCAGCCAAGATCGGGCTAGCGGATCTCTCAACGAGCAGTACTTC. This codes for CASSQDRASGSLNEQYF.